The 32 T cell receptor beta chains given below trace back to one sample, sequenced in a study of sequential checkpoint blockade in melanoma. Here immunoSEQ multiplex PCR was the method, and the copy in TCRdb shows in-frame clones only, minus some. The table has about 37,000 clones, roughly a third seen once. Treatment given: randomized to nivolumab then ipilimumab (arm A) or the reverse (arm B). Sequencing was performed on tumor tissue (inferred from file names), taken from a patient given nivolumab and ipilimumab in sequence. These receptors were obtained from a human donor with melanoma.

The chain joins TRBV18 to TRBJ2-3; D gene uncertain. V was shortened by 3 bases and J by 6 bases, with 13 bases between the two germline ends. The V gene's germline CDR1 is KGHSH and CDR2 LQKENI. The CDR3 runs to 14 residues. The CDR3 DNA sequence: TGTGCCAGCTCACCGACCTCATTGGGGGATACGCAGTATTTT. Encoded protein: CASSPTSLGDTQYF.

The V and J genes are TRBV6-8 and TRBJ1-1; D is perhaps TRBD1 (5 bases). V dropped 2 bases and J dropped 8 bases, with 12 bases sitting between them. Germline-derived CDR1 and CDR2 are MNHGY and SAAAGT. The CDR3 spans 13 residues. CDR3 DNA: TGTGCCAGCAGTTACCTGGGGCAGAGAGAAGCTTTCTTT. Its translation is CASSYLGQREAFF.

The chain uses TRBV11-3 and TRBJ2-2, with TRBD1 matching 10 bases. Germline V gene data show CDR1 as SGHNT and CDR2 as YENEEA. The CDR3 totals 17 residues. The V segment lost 0 bases and the J segment 6 bases; nucleotides outside the gene matches: 7. The CDR3 coding sequence is TGTGCCAGCAGCTTAGAAGCCGGGACAGGGGTCTCCGGGGAGCTGTTTTTT. The encoded protein is CASSLEAGTGVSGELFF.

This clone appeared a few times. The CDR3 protein is CASSSPSQGGSPLHF. In DNA form, the CDR3 reads TGTGCCAGCAGCTCCCCTAGCCAGGGGGGTTCACCCCTCCACTTT. The rearrangement joins TRBV6-8 to TRBJ1-6, with 7 bases lining up with TRBD1. CDR3 length equals 15 residues. CDR1 is MNHGY, CDR2 SAAAGT, per germline. J was trimmed by 9 bases and V by 6 bases; bases with no gene match: 11.

This rearrangement joins TRBV6-8 to TRBJ2-7; D possibly matches TRBD1 or TRBD2 (5 bases each). CDR3 size: 13 residues. The V gene's germline CDR1 is MNHGY and CDR2 SAAAGT. The V end lost 5 bases, the J end lost 1 base, and 9 bases lay between the germline ends. CDR3 coding DNA: TGTGCCAGCAGTGAGGGGCCATCCTACGAGCAGTACTTC. Its translation: CASSEGPSYEQYF.

This clone turned up a few times. This chain links TRBV11-3 with TRBJ1-6; 9 positions match TRBD1. Per the germline V gene, CDR1 is SGHNT and CDR2 is YENEEA. The CDR3 loop spans 15 amino acids. V trimming: 5 bases; J trimming: 13 bases; junction bases outside the gene matches: 12. The CDR3 sequence is CASSPGTGKIGPLHF. The CDR3, as DNA: TGTGCCAGCAGCCCCGGGACAGGGAAGATAGGGCCCCTCCACTTT.

CDR3 sequence reads: CASTLAGDVDEQFF. The CDR3 nucleotides are TGTGCCAGTACGCTAGCGGGAGATGTAGATGAGCAGTTCTTC. V gene TRBV19 combines with J gene TRBJ2-1, with 10 nucleotides matching TRBD2. The V gene end was trimmed by 7 bases and the J gene end by 8 bases; junction bases not matched to a gene: 8. The CDR3 covers 14 residues. Germline V gene lookup returns CDR1 LNHDA and CDR2 SQIVND (reference sequence).

The gene calls are TRBV6-8 and TRBJ2-2, with D uncertain. The length of the CDR3 is 15 residues. Germline values: CDR1 MNHGY, CDR2 SAAAGT. V lost 7 bases and J lost 0, with 12 bases in between. CDR3 region: CASTQRIANTGELFF. For the CDR3, the DNA is TGTGCCAGCACACAACGGATCGCGAACACCGGGGAGCTGTTTTTT.

The genes are TRBV19 and TRBJ2-7; 7 bases are a match to TRBD1. The ends lost 5 bases at V and 3 bases at J; junction bases unmatched: 10. The V gene's germline CDR1 is LNHDA and CDR2 SQIVND (reference sequence). CDR3 size: 15 residues. CDR3 loop: CASSPRRQGNYEQYF. CDR3 nucleotides: TGTGCCAGTAGTCCAAGGAGACAGGGAAACTACGAGCAGTACTTC.

This clone was found a few times. The chain has TRBV4-1 and TRBJ2-7; the match to TRBD1 covers 7 bases. The CDR3 runs to 12 residues. Germline V gene sequence: CDR1 MGHRA, CDR2 YSYEKL. V lost 2 bases to trimming and J lost 5 bases; unmatched junction nucleotides: 0. The CDR3 DNA is TGCGCCAGCAGCCAACAGGGGGACGAGCAGTACTTC. It is translated as CASSQQGDEQYF.

The rearrangement uses TRBV5-1 and TRBJ1-2, with 7 bases that match TRBD1. The J segment lost 8 bases and the V segment lost 3 bases, leaving 13 bases of the junction unmatched. The CDR3 consists of 15 residues. Germline V CDR1 and CDR2: SGHRS, YFSETQ. CDR3 nucleotide sequence: TGCGCCAGCAGCTGGGGAGACAGGGATTTCGGCGGCTACACCTTC. Protein product: CASSWGDRDFGGYTF.

This chain joins TRBV19 and TRBJ2-1; 13 nucleotides match TRBD2. The length of the CDR3 is 15 residues. The V and J ends lost 8 bases and 6 bases, in that order; junction bases with no gene match: 7. Germline lookup yields CDR1 LNHDA and CDR2 SQIVND (reference sequence). The CDR3 coding sequence is TGTGCCAGTTTCCCAGGGACTAGCGGGGTCAATGAGCAGTTCTTC. Its translation: CASFPGTSGVNEQFF.

The gene calls are TRBV5-1 and TRBJ1-1, with D hard to call. Germline CDR1 SGHRS, CDR2 YFSETQ. This CDR3 comprises 14 residues. Between the trimmed V and J ends, which lost 0 bases and 1 base, there was a span of 7 bases. The CDR3 sequence is CASSLGHQNTEAFF. As DNA, the CDR3 is TGCGCCAGCAGCTTGGGACACCAGAACACTGAAGCTTTCTTT.

The chain couples TRBV18 to TRBJ2-2; weak D call: TRBD1 (5 bases). V lost 3 bases and J 2 bases, leaving 10 bases between the germline ends. Germline-derived CDR1 and CDR2 are KGHSH and LQKENI. CDR3 length: 15 residues. DNA of the CDR3: TGTGCCAGCTCACCGCAGGGAATCAACACCGGGGAGCTGTTTTTT. Its translation: CASSPQGINTGELFF.

This clone was seen only a few times. This rearrangement joins TRBV28 to TRBJ1-2; no firm D call. CDR3 size: 12 residues. Germline loops: CDR1 MDHEN, CDR2 SYDVKM. Trimming took off 10 bases at V and 11 bases at J, with 20 bases between the two ends. CDR3 loop: CAIGTPDWAYTF. As DNA, the CDR3 is TGTGCCATCGGAACCCCAGACTGGGCTTACACCTTC.

The chain employs TRBV6-8 and TRBJ1-5; tentatively, D is TRBD1 (6 bases). Trimming shortened V by 6 bases and J by 0 bases, and 12 bases separated the two germline ends. This CDR3 has 15 residues. CDR1 and CDR2 from the germline V gene are MNHGY and SAAAGT. Written as DNA, the CDR3 is TGTGCCAGCAGGACGGGGGGCGATAGCAATCAGCCCCAGCATTTT. Translated: CASRTGGDSNQPQHF.

This clone was recorded at least ten times. The chain is built from TRBV11-3 and TRBJ1-5; TRBD1 is a possible D gene (5 bases). V gave up 4 bases and J gave up 5 bases, with 15 bases separating them. The CDR3 is made up of 15 amino acids. Germline-derived CDR1 and CDR2 are SGHNT and YENEEA. The CDR3 region is CASSSGPQTHQPQHF. Written as DNA, the CDR3 is TGTGCCAGCAGCTCGGGACCTCAAACCCATCAGCCCCAGCATTTT.

The chain is built from TRBV2 and TRBJ2-5; 11 bases are a match to TRBD1. The J segment lost 4 bases and the V segment lost 3 bases, leaving 4 bases of the junction unmatched. CDR1 is SNHLY and CDR2 is FYNNEI in the germline V gene. The CDR3 covers 15 residues. This chain's CDR3 is CASSDRTGGSETQYF. In DNA, the CDR3 is TGTGCCAGCAGTGATCGGACAGGGGGCTCAGAGACCCAGTACTTC.

This sequence joins TRBV29-1 and TRBJ2-2; 7 positions agree with TRBD1. The germline V gene has CDR1 SQVTM and CDR2 ANQGSEA. Trimming took 5 bases from V and 1 from J; bases not matched to a gene: 7. This CDR3 has 15 residues. The CDR3 protein is CSVRMDRRNTGELFF. The CDR3 DNA reads TGCAGCGTTCGAATGGACAGGCGGAACACCGGGGAGCTGTTTTTT.

This clone was detected only a few times. The V call is TRBV6-8, the J call TRBJ2-7; TRBD1 or TRBD2 may be the D gene (6 bases each). V lost 0 bases, J lost 3 bases, and 15 bases lay in between. The CDR3 has 16 amino acids. Germline V gene lookup returns CDR1 MNHGY and CDR2 SAAAGT. CDR3 protein: CASSYSWAGGGYEQYF. The CDR3 DNA follows: TGTGCCAGCAGTTACTCATGGGCCGGGGGCGGCTACGAGCAGTACTTC.

The CDR3 bases are TGCAGCGACAGGGGAATTATACCTCCTGGCTACACCTTC. This translates into CSDRGIIPPGYTF. The rearrangement links TRBV29-1 to TRBJ1-2; 7 nucleotides agree with TRBD1. The CDR3 covers 13 residues. CDR1 is SQVTM, CDR2 ANQGSEA, per germline. J lost 7 bases, V lost 7 bases, and 12 bases had no gene match.

CDR3 nucleotide sequence: TGCGCCAGCAGCCCGTGGGACGGGGCCACCGGGGAGCTGTTTTTT. This translates into CASSPWDGATGELFF. The rearrangement links TRBV5-1 to TRBJ2-2; TRBD1 or TRBD2 may be the D gene (5 bases each). Looked up from germline, CDR1 is SGHRS and CDR2 is YFSETQ. Trimming pared 4 bases from V and 4 bases from J, leaving 14 bases between. This CDR3 region has 15 residues.

A few counts support this clone. The chain employs TRBV9 and TRBJ2-2; the match to TRBD2 covers 11 bases. Germline trimming cut 4 bases from V and 0 bases from J; bases unmatched to any gene: 2. This CDR3 has 16 amino acids. Germline CDR1 reads SGDLS; CDR2 reads YYNGEE. The CDR3 nucleotides read TGTGCCAGCAGCCTGGGACTAGCGGCGAACACCGGGGAGCTGTTTTTT. The encoded protein is CASSLGLAANTGELFF.

This clone was recorded at least ten times. In DNA form, the CDR3 reads TGTGCCAGCAGCTTAGATCGGCTCTCTGGAAACACCATATATTTT. It codes for CASSLDRLSGNTIYF. The rearrangement links TRBV11-3 to TRBJ1-3; D is unresolved. This CDR3 is built from 15 residues. Looked up from germline, CDR1 is SGHNT and CDR2 is YENEEA. The V end was cut by 0 bases, the J end by 0 bases, with 6 bases between.

This clone was observed a handful of times. The J gene is TRBJ2-2, the V gene TRBV11-3; 10 bases agree with TRBD1. Germline V CDR1 and CDR2: SGHNT, YENEEA. CDR3 size: 17 residues. Trimming cost V 4 bases and J 7 bases; bases outside gene matches: 12. CDR3 in amino acids: CASSSLPGTGVVGELFF. In DNA form, the CDR3 reads TGTGCCAGCAGCTCACTCCCCGGGACAGGGGTTGTCGGGGAGCTGTTTTTT.

This clone was recorded a few times. The chain carries TRBV6-8 and TRBJ2-7; 7 nucleotides line up with TRBD1. Germline CDR1 and CDR2: MNHGY and SAAAGT. Losses at the gene ends were 6 bases for V and 1 base for J; bases not matched to a gene: 3. The CDR3 covers 13 residues. Written as DNA, the CDR3 is TGTGCCAGCAGACGACAGGGATCCTACGAGCAGTACTTC. Its translation is CASRRQGSYEQYF.

This clone has only a few counts. This sequence joins TRBV14 and TRBJ1-4; no clear D gene. V was clipped by 7 bases and J by 8 bases, with 14 bases between them. The CDR3 is made up of 13 amino acids. Germline CDR1 is SGHDN and CDR2 is FVKESK. The CDR3 spells CASKLWNKEKLFF. In nucleotides, the CDR3 is TGTGCCAGCAAGCTATGGAATAAAGAAAAACTGTTTTTT.

V and J are TRBV6-8 and TRBJ2-7; 14 nucleotides agree with TRBD2. The V gene end was trimmed by 6 bases and the J gene end by 1 base; junction bases not matched to a gene: 8. Germline V gene lookup returns CDR1 MNHGY and CDR2 SAAAGT. This CDR3 has 17 amino acids. The CDR3 DNA reads as TGTGCCAGCAGGACTAGCGGGAGGGCCACAGGGTCCTACGAGCAGTACTTC. This sequence encodes CASRTSGRATGSYEQYF.

This clone has just a few counts. J is TRBJ2-5 and V is TRBV6-8; D is unresolved. Trimming removed 6 bases at V and 0 bases at J, with 14 bases between. The V gene's germline CDR1 is MNHGY and CDR2 SAAAGT. This CDR3 comprises 15 residues. CDR3 region: CASSYSTGYQETQYF. CDR3 bases: TGTGCCAGCAGCTATTCTACTGGGTACCAAGAGACCCAGTACTTC.

This clone showed up just a few times. V and J are TRBV30 and TRBJ2-7, with 9 nucleotides matching TRBD2. Germline-derived CDR1 and CDR2 are GTSNPN and SVGIG (reference sequence). This CDR3 spans 15 amino acids. V lost 0 bases, J lost 2 bases, and 5 bases stayed unmatched. The CDR3 protein is CAWSVMAGGTYEQYF. DNA of the CDR3: TGTGCCTGGAGTGTAATGGCGGGAGGGACCTACGAGCAGTACTTC. Full variable domain (rest looked up from reference TRBV30 and TRBJ2-7): SQTIHQWPATLVQPVGSPLSLECTVEGTSNPNLYWYRQAAGRGLQLLFYSVGIGQISSEVPQNLSASRPQDRQFILSSKKLLLSDSGFYLCAWSVMAGGTYEQYFGPGTRLTVT.

The CDR3: CASSLLGWPGQPQHF. The CDR3 DNA sequence: TGTGCCAGCAGTTTGCTGGGCTGGCCCGGTCAGCCCCAGCATTTT. The V gene is TRBV28, the J gene TRBJ1-5, with D unresolved. The germline V gene encodes CDR1 MDHEN and CDR2 SYDVKM. This CDR3 contains 15 residues. V was shortened by 3 bases and J by 6 bases, with 15 bases between the two germline ends.

The V and J genes are TRBV11-3 and TRBJ2-7, with D tentatively TRBD1 (5 bases). Trimming left V 5 bases short and J 4 bases short, with 27 bases between. Looked up from germline, CDR1 is SGHNT and CDR2 is YENEEA. This CDR3 spans 18 amino acids. The chain's CDR3 is CASSQGAGYDGRSYEQYF. For the CDR3, the DNA is TGTGCCAGCAGCCAAGGGGCCGGATATGATGGACGGTCATACGAGCAGTACTTC.